A selection of T cell receptor beta chains follows, all from one sample in a study of control samples from healthy donors and cancer patients. Assay used: immunoSEQ multiplex PCR; TCRdb lists only in-frame clones, some missing. The sample has some 30,000 clones, 87% seen once. Sequencing input: formalin-fixed, paraffin-embedded tissue. The origin of the receptors is a female donor with melanoma. Each CDR3 is given with its conserved first and last residue. The D gene is left open where the match is weak. A clone size is listed for some rows: how often the clone was seen (once, few, many), or a class if it is expanded.

v_gene	d_gene	j_gene	abundance	CDR3nt	CDR3aa
TRBV5-1	TRBD1	TRBJ2-7	once	TGCGCCAGCAGCTTGGCTAACAGGGGGAACGAGCAGTACTTC	CASSLANRGNEQYF
TRBV3-1/TRBV3-2	.	TRBJ2-3	.	TGTGCCAGCAGCCTTCCCAGGATTGATGGCACAGATACGCAGTATTTT	CASSLPRIDGTDTQYF
TRBV28	.	TRBJ1-3	.	TGTGCCAGCAGTTTGGGGCCGACTAGCTCTGGAAACACCATATATTTT	CASSLGPTSSGNTIYF
TRBV19	.	TRBJ1-2	.	TGTGCCAGTAGTCCGCCGTGGGGAGGATATGGCTACACCTTC	CASSPPWGGYGYTF
TRBV18	.	TRBJ1-2	.	TGTGCCAGCTTCCCTCATGGCTACACCTTC	CASFPHGYTF
TRBV9	.	TRBJ2-5	.	TGTGCCAGCAGCGTAGAGGGGGAGACCCAGTACTTC	CASSVEGETQYF
TRBV6-5	.	TRBJ1-6	.	TGTGCCAACACGAGCAGGGTAGAGATCCCCCTCCACTTT	CANTSRVEIPLHF
TRBV9	.	TRBJ2-3	.	TGTGCCAGCAGCGAGCTGGGACGGGCCTACGGAGATACGCAGTATTTT	CASSELGRAYGDTQYF
TRBV18	.	TRBJ2-7	.	TGTGCCAGCTCACCGGGGGACGGGACCTACGAGCAGTACTTC	CASSPGDGTYEQYF
TRBV12-3/TRBV12-4	.	TRBJ1-1	.	TGTGCCAGCAGTTATAGTAACACTGAAGCTTTCTTT	CASSYSNTEAFF
TRBV5-6	TRBD1	TRBJ2-1	.	TGTGCCAGCAGCCTCCCGGGACAGGCTTCGTACAATGAGCAGTTCTTC	CASSLPGQASYNEQFF
TRBV19	.	TRBJ1-1	.	TGTGCCAGTAGTGGGCGGGAGAACACTGAAGCTTTCTTT	CASSGRENTEAFF
TRBV5-1	TRBD2	TRBJ2-1	.	TGCGCCAGCAGCTTCCTAGCGGGAGACAACAATGAGCAGTTCTTC	CASSFLAGDNNEQFF
TRBV9	TRBD2	TRBJ2-7	.	TGTGCCAGCAGCGTAGGCCTAGCGGGAGCCTACGAGCAGTACTTC	CASSVGLAGAYEQYF
TRBV5-1	TRBD1	TRBJ2-1	.	TGCGCCAGCAGCTTGGGACAGGGGAGTGAGCAGTTCTTC	CASSLGQGSEQFF
TRBV11-2	.	TRBJ2-1	.	TGTGCCAGCAGCTTAGATAACCTAGGCGGGTACAATGAGCAGTTCTTC	CASSLDNLGGYNEQFF
TRBV7-6	.	TRBJ1-1	.	TGTGCCAGCAGCACCGCCAGGGTAGGGACTGAAGCTTTCTTT	CASSTARVGTEAFF
TRBV4-1	TRBD2	TRBJ2-5	.	TGCGCCAGCAGCAATAGCGGGAGTGGGAGAGAGACCCAGTACTTC	CASSNSGSGRETQYF
TRBV6-1	TRBD2	TRBJ2-1	.	TGTGCCAGCAGTGAATGGAGGGGCGGACTAGCGGGAGTCTATGAGCAGTTCTTC	CASSEWRGGLAGVYEQFF
TRBV29-1	.	TRBJ2-7	.	TGCAGCGTTGCCTGGGGGGCTCGCTACGAGCAGTACTTC	CSVAWGARYEQYF
TRBV7-6	.	TRBJ2-5	few	TGTGCCAGCAGCCCCATACAAGAGACCCAGTACTTC	CASSPIQETQYF
TRBV6-5	TRBD1	TRBJ1-6	.	TGTGCCAGCGGAAGGGGGCGCGGTACCGTATCCCTCCACTTT	CASGRGRGTVSLHF
TRBV2	TRBD1	TRBJ1-1	once	TGTGCCAGCAGTGAAGGGAGGGGGCAAGCTTTCTTT	CASSEGRGQAFF
TRBV19	.	TRBJ2-7	few	TGTGCCAGTAGTACCGACCGCGAGAAGCAGTACTTC	CASSTDREKQYF
TRBV18	TRBD2	TRBJ2-7	.	TGTGCCAGCTCACCAATTGGGGAGGGCTACGAGCAGTACTTC	CASSPIGEGYEQYF
TRBV4-3	.	TRBJ2-7	.	TGCGCCAGCAGCCCCGCCGGGACTGGGGTCTACGAGCAGTACTTC	CASSPAGTGVYEQYF
TRBV7-9	TRBD1	TRBJ1-1	.	TGTGCCAGCAGCTTGGGACAGGCCGGGGGCACTGAAGCTTTCTTT	CASSLGQAGGTEAFF
TRBV7-2	.	TRBJ1-3	once	TGTGCCAGCAGCCAGTCTGGAAACACCATATATTTT	CASSQSGNTIYF
TRBV7-9	.	TRBJ2-7	.	TGTGCCAGCAGCCCCCCCCCTCCAGGGCTGTACGAGCAGCACTTC	CASSPPPPGLYEQHF
TRBV10-3	.	TRBJ1-1	.	TGTGCCATCAGTGAGTCCATAGGGAACACTGAAGCTTTCTTT	CAISESIGNTEAFF
TRBV4-3	TRBD1	TRBJ2-7	.	TGCGCCAGCAGCCCAAGGACAGGGGGCGCGTACGAGCAGTACTTC	CASSPRTGGAYEQYF
TRBV5-6	.	TRBJ2-6	.	TGTGCCAGCAGCTTGGCGGCACTCTCTGGGGCCAACGTCCTGACTTTC	CASSLAALSGANVLTF